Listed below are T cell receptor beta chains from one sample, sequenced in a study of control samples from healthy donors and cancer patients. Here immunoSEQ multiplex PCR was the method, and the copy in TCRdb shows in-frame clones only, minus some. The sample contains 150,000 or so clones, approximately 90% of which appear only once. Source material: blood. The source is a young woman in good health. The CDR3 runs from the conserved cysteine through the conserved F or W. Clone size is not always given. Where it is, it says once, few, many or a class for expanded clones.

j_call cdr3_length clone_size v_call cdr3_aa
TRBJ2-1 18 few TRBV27 CASSQFGRTSGLYNEQFF
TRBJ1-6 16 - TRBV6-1 CASSEVTGLYNSPLHF
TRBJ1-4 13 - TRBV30 CAWSVRLNEKLFF
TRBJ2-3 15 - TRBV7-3 CASSLLAGGTDTQYF
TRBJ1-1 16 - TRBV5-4 CASSSGGQGRVSEAFF
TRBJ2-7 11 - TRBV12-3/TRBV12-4 CASSPLRALYF
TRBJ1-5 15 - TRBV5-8 CASSLARGSNQPQHF
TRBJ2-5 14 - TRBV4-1 CASSPGSSQETQYF
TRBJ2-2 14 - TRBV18 CASSPGGIAGELFF
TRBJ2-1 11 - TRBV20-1 CSARAGNEQFF
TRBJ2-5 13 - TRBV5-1 CASSLGLQETQYF